The sequence of this TCR beta chain was determined in a study of CD8 T cells in ankylosing spondylitis. Study-wide findings and caveats: Reportedly, disease-linked clones are significantly enriched in ankylosing spondylitis patients' matched synovial fluid. What seemed typical of ankylosing spondylitis blood was a TCR beta motif built from several highly homologous variants.

Germline loops: CDR1 DFQATT, CDR2 SNEGSKA (reference sequence). The CDR3 loop spans 16 amino acids. Trimming at V came to 4 bases and at J to 4 bases, leaving 9 bases not matched to a gene. TCRdb ran MiXCR on the 5' RACE reads and lists one entry per CDR3 protein. The repertoire holds 130,000 or so distinct CDR3 sequences, with roughly 7.3% as singletons. This clonotype was recorded at least ten times. Its antigen remains unknown. This TCR derives from a male donor with ankylosing spondylitis or in good health (not recorded which). The J gene is TRBJ2-1, the V gene TRBV20-1; TRBD2 matches 11 bases. Sequencing used blood, either unsorted or a sorted T cell fraction (not recorded which). CDR3 region: CSATDTSGGRYNEQFF. As DNA, the CDR3 is TGCAGTGCTACAGACACTAGCGGGGGCCGATACAATGAGCAGTTCTTC.